The source of this T cell receptor (beta chain) is a study of blood T cell repertoires in COVID-19. With 8 bases removed from V and 4 bases from J, the gap between germline ends came to 11 bases. The CDR3 extends over 11 amino acids. Germline assignment: CDR1 DFQATT and CDR2 SNEGSKA (reference sequence). Measured with immunoSEQ multiplex PCR; TCRdb has only the in-frame clones, and not every one. The data hold roughly 180,000 clones, with about 85% observed a single time. This TCR came from a woman younger than 45 who had recovered from COVID-19. The chain recombines TRBV20-1 with TRBJ1-1; D is unclear. The sequencing sample was made of PBMCs or T cells enriched from blood (not recorded which). CDR3 in DNA: TGCAGTTATAGTAGTCCCACTGAAGCTTTCTTT. It is translated as CSYSSPTEAFF.